One T cell receptor (beta chain) is described in this entry. These data originate in a study of blood T cell repertoires in COVID-19. TCRdb's table, derived via immunoSEQ multiplex PCR, lists solely in-frame clones and lacks some. The sample includes approximately 250,000 clones, approximately 90% seen only once; the top ten take 2% to 2.5%. V shed 3 bases, J shed 0 bases, and the junction held 5 bases outside the gene matches. The CDR3 has 16 residues. CDR1 and CDR2 from the germline V gene are LGHNA and YNFKEQ. The material sequenced was PBMCs or T cells enriched from blood (not recorded which). The clonotype was recovered from a woman between 40 and 55 years old with acute COVID-19. This chain uses TRBV4-2 with TRBJ2-1; TRBD2 matches at 7 bases. The CDR3 spells CASSHSGASSYNEQFF. The CDR3 nucleotides are TGTGCCAGCAGCCACAGCGGGGCGAGCTCCTACAATGAGCAGTTCTTC.